Presented here are 13 T cell receptor beta chains from one specimen sequenced in a study of PD-1 blockade in classical Hodgkin lymphoma. Every patient had relapsed following autologous stem cell transplantation, and cohorts differed in brentuximab vedotin exposure. Profiled with immunoSEQ multiplex PCR; TCRdb holds only in-frame clones, not every one. In the table there are some 18,000 clones, roughly 80% of which are singletons. The source was peripheral blood mononuclear cells (PBMCs), collected at baseline. The receptors shown here come from a human donor with classical Hodgkin lymphoma.

This clone was seen more than once but under ten times. The chain couples TRBV14 to TRBJ1-3, with D perhaps TRBD1 (6 bases). Trimming removed 0 bases at V and 2 bases at J, with 11 bases between. Looked up from germline, CDR1 is SGHDN and CDR2 is FVKESK. This CDR3 has 16 amino acids. The CDR3 DNA is TGTGCCAGCAGCCAAGAACAGGGTTTCACTGGAAACACCATATATTTT. As protein: CASSQEQGFTGNTIYF. Complete variable domain (other parts from reference TRBV14 and TRBJ1-3): EAGVTQFPSHSVIEKGQTVTLRCDPISGHDNLYWYRRVMGKEIKFLLHFVKESKQDESGMPNNRFLAERTGGTYSTLKVQPAELEDSGVYFCASSQEQGFTGNTIYFGEGSWLTVV.

The chain recombines TRBV6-1 with TRBJ2-5; D possibly uses TRBD1 or TRBD2 (5 bases each). The germline V gene encodes CDR1 MNHNS and CDR2 SASEGT. The CDR3 runs 13 residues. Trimming took 8 bases from V and 5 from J, leaving 15 bases between them. CDR3 coding DNA: TGTGCCAGCCTCAGGGACCGGAGGGAGACCCAGTACTTC. It yields the protein CASLRDRRETQYF.

The chain carries TRBV5-1 and TRBJ2-7; the D is unclear. Deletions cut 5 bases from V and 5 bases from J, with 14 bases between. The CDR3 is 13 amino acids. Germline V gene sequence: CDR1 SGHRS, CDR2 YFSETQ. The CDR3 here is CASRRTAGDEQYF. DNA for the CDR3: TGCGCCAGCAGACGAACCGCAGGTGACGAGCAGTACTTC.

The V call is TRBV23-1, the J call TRBJ2-7; 9 bases are shared with TRBD2. TRBV23-1 is treated as an ORF (open reading frame) with a function not yet certain. V shed 0 bases and J 0 bases; nucleotides not matched to a gene: 15. CDR3 length: 20 amino acids. The CDR3 sequence is CASSQSPPSGIGGSSYEQYF. The DNA for the CDR3 is TGCGCCAGCAGTCAATCTCCCCCTAGCGGGATCGGAGGGAGCTCCTACGAGCAGTACTTC.

The rearrangement joins TRBV5-4 to TRBJ2-3, with TRBD2 identical over 13 bases. CDR3 length equals 14 residues. Trimming at V came to 5 bases and at J to 3 bases, leaving 0 bases not matched to a gene. Germline CDR1 and CDR2: SGHNT and YYREEE (reference sequence). The CDR3 DNA reads TGTGCCAGCAGACTAGCGGGAGGGACAGATACGCAGTATTTT. Protein product: CASRLAGGTDTQYF.

The genes are TRBV6-1 and TRBJ1-6; weak D call: TRBD1 (6 bases). The CDR3 runs 19 residues. Germline lookup yields CDR1 MNHNS and CDR2 SASEGT. The ends were cut back, 0 bases at V and 5 bases at J, with 20 bases in the middle. CDR3 loop: CASSEAVGAGAGNNSPLHF. In DNA form, the CDR3 reads TGTGCCAGCAGTGAAGCTGTCGGGGCAGGGGCAGGGAATAATTCACCCCTCCACTTT.

CDR3 sequence (DNA): TGTGCCAGCAGCGGACGACAGGGAGGGCGTGAAAAACTGTTTTTT. It is translated as CASSGRQGGREKLFF. The gene calls are TRBV5-4 and TRBJ1-4; 7 bases match TRBD1. V shed 4 bases and J 7 bases; nucleotides not matched to a gene: 10. This CDR3 comprises 15 residues. From germline, CDR1 is SGHNT and CDR2 YYREEE (reference sequence).

The rearrangement joins TRBV7-9 to TRBJ2-7; 7 positions match TRBD2. CDR3 length: 13 residues. The J segment lost 5 bases and the V segment lost 5 bases, leaving 6 bases of the junction unmatched. The V gene's germline CDR1 is SEHNR and CDR2 FQNEAQ (reference sequence). CDR3 DNA sequence: TGTGCCAGCAGCAAAACTAGCGCCAACGAGCAGTACTTC. As protein: CASSKTSANEQYF.

V and J are TRBV7-9 and TRBJ1-5; weak D call: TRBD1 (6 bases). The CDR3 is 15 amino acids. Germline V gives CDR1 SEHNR, CDR2 FQNEAQ (reference sequence). The V and J ends lost 3 bases and 0 bases respectively, with 9 bases between them. The CDR3 sequence: CASSLGHISNQPQHF. CDR3 coding DNA: TGTGCCAGCAGCTTGGGACATATTAGCAATCAGCCCCAGCATTTT.

The chain couples TRBV2 to TRBJ2-3, with TRBD1 identical over 7 bases. The CDR3 length is 15 residues. From germline, CDR1 is SNHLY and CDR2 FYNNEI. With V trimmed by 5 bases and J by 2 bases, 7 bases remained unmatched. Here the CDR3 DNA reads TGTGCCAGCAGTATGCGACAGGGACCCACAGATACGCAGTATTTT. This translates into CASSMRQGPTDTQYF. Based on the CDR3 plus reference TRBV2 and TRBJ2-3, the full variable domain is EPEVTQTPSHQVTQMGQEVILRCVPISNHLYFYWYRQILGQKVEFLVSFYNNEISEKSEIFDDQFSVERPDGSNFTLKIRSTKLEDSAMYFCASSMRQGPTDTQYFGPGTRLTVL.

The rearrangement links TRBV7-6 to TRBJ2-7; a possible D gene is TRBD2 (6 bases). Between the trimmed V and J ends, which lost 1 base and 5 bases, there was a span of 15 bases. In germline, CDR1 is SGHVS, CDR2 FNYEAQ. The CDR3 is 15 amino acids. CDR3 loop: CASSLETSGLNEQYF. The DNA of the CDR3 is TGTGCCAGCAGCTTAGAGACTTCGGGACTCAACGAGCAGTACTTC.

The chain links TRBV5-1 to TRBJ2-7, with 12 bases aligning to TRBD1. V lost 3 bases and J lost 5; bases outside the gene matches: 3. This CDR3 is 14 amino acids long. Germline CDR1 SGHRS, CDR2 YFSETQ. The CDR3 reads CASSSGTGGNEQYF. CDR3 coding DNA: TGCGCCAGCAGCTCCGGGACAGGGGGCAACGAGCAGTACTTC. Supplemented by reference TRBV5-1 and TRBJ2-7, the full variable domain reads KAGVTQTPRYLIKTRGQQVTLSCSPISGHRSVSWYQQTPGQGLQFLFEYFSETQRNKGNFPGRFSGRQFSNSRSEMNVSTLELGDSALYLCASSSGTGGNEQYFGPGTRLTVT.

This chain connects TRBV2 to TRBJ2-1; 10 nucleotides align to TRBD2. V lost 9 bases, J lost 5 bases, and 4 bases stayed unmatched. Germline V gene data show CDR1 as SNHLY and CDR2 as FYNNEI. The CDR3 is 13 amino acids. The CDR3 spells CARLAGDDNEQFF. CDR3 nucleotides: TGTGCCAGGCTAGCGGGAGATGACAATGAGCAGTTCTTC. Full variable domain (rest looked up from reference TRBV2 and TRBJ2-1): EPEVTQTPSHQVTQMGQEVILRCVPISNHLYFYWYRQILGQKVEFLVSFYNNEISEKSEIFDDQFSVERPDGSNFTLKIRSTKLEDSAMYFCARLAGDDNEQFFGPGTRLTVL.